These T cell receptor beta chains were read from a single sample in a study of radiation and T cells in renal cell carcinoma. The protocol was immunoSEQ multiplex PCR, while the TCRdb copy is restricted to in-frame clones and leaves out a portion. The repertoire holds under 20,000 clones, with approximately 62% as singletons. Sequencing used tumor tissue, obtained from a patient whose treatment included radiotherapy and nephrectomy. These receptors were taken from a woman aged 70-85 years with renal cell carcinoma. Both conserved end residues are part of each CDR3. Each record gives: V gene, D gene, J gene, clone size, CDR3 DNA, CDR3 protein. The D gene is left open where the match is weak. The size of a clone is reported for some rows only, either as once, few or many, or as a class for expanded clones.

v_call: TRBV11-3
d_call: .
j_call: TRBJ1-3
clone_size: .
cdr3_nt: TGTGCCAGCAGCTTTGGTGACAACGCCATATATTTT
cdr3_aa: CASSFGDNAIYF

v_call: TRBV29-1
d_call: TRBD1
j_call: TRBJ1-2
clone_size: few
cdr3_nt: TGCAGCGTTGGGCAGGGGGCAAGCTATGGCTACACCTTC
cdr3_aa: CSVGQGASYGYTF

v_call: TRBV11-2
d_call: .
j_call: TRBJ1-1
clone_size: .
cdr3_nt: TGTGCCAGCAGGCTGATGACAGGGAACACTGAAGCTTTCTTT
cdr3_aa: CASRLMTGNTEAFF

v_call: TRBV19
d_call: .
j_call: TRBJ1-1
clone_size: few
cdr3_nt: TGTGCCAGTAGTGTATGGGGTACTGAAGCTTTCTTT
cdr3_aa: CASSVWGTEAFF

v_call: TRBV4-1
d_call: .
j_call: TRBJ1-4
clone_size: .
cdr3_nt: TGCGCCAGCAGCCGGGCCACCTCCCAAGAAAAACTGTTTTTT
cdr3_aa: CASSRATSQEKLFF

v_call: TRBV11-3
d_call: .
j_call: TRBJ2-7
clone_size: .
cdr3_nt: TGTGCCAGCACTTTGGGGTATTTCTACGAGCAGTACTTC
cdr3_aa: CASTLGYFYEQYF

v_call: TRBV7-8
d_call: .
j_call: TRBJ2-1
clone_size: .
cdr3_nt: TGTGCCAGCAGCTTAGCGGGGAACGAGCGGAGGCAGTTCTTC
cdr3_aa: CASSLAGNERRQFF

v_call: TRBV28
d_call: .
j_call: TRBJ1-6
clone_size: .
cdr3_nt: TGTGCCAGCAGTTTCAGTGGTTCCTATAATTCACCCCTCCACTTT
cdr3_aa: CASSFSGSYNSPLHF

v_call: TRBV30
d_call: .
j_call: TRBJ2-3
clone_size: .
cdr3_nt: TGTGCCTGGAGTGGTTACGGGGTTAGCACAGATACGCAGTATTTT
cdr3_aa: CAWSGYGVSTDTQYF

v_call: TRBV7-9
d_call: .
j_call: TRBJ1-3
clone_size: .
cdr3_nt: TGTGCCAGCAGCTTAGGTTCTTTCCCTGGAAACACCATATATTTT
cdr3_aa: CASSLGSFPGNTIYF

v_call: TRBV9
d_call: TRBD2
j_call: TRBJ2-3
clone_size: .
cdr3_nt: TGTGCCAGCAGCCCAGAGGCTAGCGGGGAGGATACGCAGTATTTT
cdr3_aa: CASSPEASGEDTQYF

v_call: TRBV27
d_call: TRBD1
j_call: TRBJ1-4
clone_size: few
cdr3_nt: TGTGCCAGCAGAGGAGGACAGGCCAGAGGTGAAAAACTGTTTTTT
cdr3_aa: CASRGGQARGEKLFF

v_call: TRBV5-1
d_call: TRBD1
j_call: TRBJ1-2
clone_size: few
cdr3_nt: TGCGCCAGCAGCCTAGACCCCTGGACAGGGCCGTATGGCTACACCTTC
cdr3_aa: CASSLDPWTGPYGYTF

v_call: TRBV15
d_call: .
j_call: TRBJ2-3
clone_size: .
cdr3_nt: TGTGCCACCAGCAGAGATAATCACGCGGCTCGGATTGACGATACGCAGTATTTT
cdr3_aa: CATSRDNHAARIDDTQYF

v_call: TRBV6-1
d_call: .
j_call: TRBJ2-5
clone_size: few
cdr3_nt: TGTGCCAGCAGTGAAGTGCAGGGCGCAGGGGAGACCCAGTACTTC
cdr3_aa: CASSEVQGAGETQYF

v_call: TRBV29-1
d_call: TRBD1
j_call: TRBJ2-2
clone_size: few
cdr3_nt: TGCAGCGTTGAAGATACGGGACAGGGTAGAACCGGGGAGCTGTTTTTT
cdr3_aa: CSVEDTGQGRTGELFF

v_call: TRBV5-4
d_call: TRBD1
j_call: TRBJ2-5
clone_size: .
cdr3_nt: TGTGCCAGCAGTTACAGGGGAGAGACCCAGTACTTC
cdr3_aa: CASSYRGETQYF

v_call: TRBV14
d_call: .
j_call: TRBJ2-1
clone_size: .
cdr3_nt: TGTGCCAGCAGCCAAGAGAATGTGTACAATGAGCAGTTCTTC
cdr3_aa: CASSQENVYNEQFF

v_call: TRBV19
d_call: .
j_call: TRBJ1-5
clone_size: few
cdr3_nt: TGTGCCAGTAGTATAGGCCTGTACCGGCCCCAGCATTTT
cdr3_aa: CASSIGLYRPQHF

v_call: TRBV10-3
d_call: .
j_call: TRBJ1-1
clone_size: .
cdr3_nt: TGTGCCATCAGTGAGGGGGGGGTAGCTGAAGCTTTCTTT
cdr3_aa: CAISEGGVAEAFF

v_call: TRBV23-1
d_call: .
j_call: TRBJ1-2
clone_size: few
cdr3_nt: TGCGCCAGCAAACTGTTCCTAGGGCGAAACTATGGCTACACCTTC
cdr3_aa: CASKLFLGRNYGYTF

v_call: TRBV9
d_call: TRBD1
j_call: TRBJ2-6
clone_size: .
cdr3_nt: TGTGCCAGCAGCGTCCCGACAGGGACTGGGGCCAACGTCCTGACTTTC
cdr3_aa: CASSVPTGTGANVLTF

v_call: TRBV19
d_call: .
j_call: TRBJ2-1
clone_size: .
cdr3_nt: TGTGCCAGTAGTCCCCCGGGAGTCTCCTACAATGAACAGTTCTTC
cdr3_aa: CASSPPGVSYNEQFF

v_call: TRBV7-2
d_call: .
j_call: TRBJ2-1
clone_size: .
cdr3_nt: TGTGCCAGCAGCTCCGACGGGGGTGAAAATGAGCAGTTCTTC
cdr3_aa: CASSSDGGENEQFF

v_call: TRBV7-2
d_call: .
j_call: TRBJ1-1
clone_size: .
cdr3_nt: TGTGCCAGCAGAAGGACCGTGAACACTGAAGCTTTCTTT
cdr3_aa: CASRRTVNTEAFF

v_call: TRBV5-1
d_call: .
j_call: TRBJ1-5
clone_size: few
cdr3_nt: TGCGCCAGCAGCTTACGGGGCGGTGGCAATCAGCCCCAGCATTTT
cdr3_aa: CASSLRGGGNQPQHF

v_call: TRBV7-9
d_call: .
j_call: TRBJ1-2
clone_size: .
cdr3_nt: TGTGCCAGCAGCTATGGGACGGGGTATGGCTACACCTTC
cdr3_aa: CASSYGTGYGYTF

v_call: TRBV30
d_call: .
j_call: TRBJ1-2
clone_size: .
cdr3_nt: TGTGCCTGGTCTGGGCGGGGAGGTGGCTACACCTTC
cdr3_aa: CAWSGRGGGYTF

v_call: TRBV20-1
d_call: .
j_call: TRBJ1-2
clone_size: .
cdr3_nt: TGCAGTGATAGGACTCACTATGGCTACACCTTC
cdr3_aa: CSDRTHYGYTF